Listed below are T cell receptor beta chains from one sample, sequenced in a study of blood T cells in healthy people across ages. TCRdb passed the 5' RACE reads through MiXCR, listing each CDR3 protein once. Of roughly 700,000 distinct CDR3 sequences listed, 25% are singletons. This sample was shared with a second study, whose subject was T cells of mothers and their children.

Sequenced: blood. The receptors shown here come from a boy aged 5-17 years in good health. Each CDR3 is given with its conserved first and last residue. The D gene is left open where the match is weak. For some rows the clone size is stated as once, few or many, or as a class when expanded; others skip it.

J gene: TRBJ2-7
D gene: TRBD1
clone size: few
V gene: TRBV6-5
CDR3 protein: CASSYGTGVYEQYF
CDR3 DNA: TGTGCCAGCAGTTACGGGACAGGGGTCTACGAGCAGTACTTC

J gene: TRBJ2-7
D gene: TRBD2
clone size: -
V gene: TRBV4-1
CDR3 protein: CASSPGTSGVSYEQYF
CDR3 DNA: TGCGCCAGCAGCCCCGGGACTAGCGGGGTCTCCTACGAGCAGTACTTC

J gene: TRBJ2-1
D gene: TRBD1
clone size: many
V gene: TRBV28
CDR3 protein: CASRAGTGTYNEQFF
CDR3 DNA: TGTGCCAGCAGGGCCGGGACAGGGACCTACAATGAGCAGTTCTTC

J gene: TRBJ2-1
D gene: -
clone size: few
V gene: TRBV19
CDR3 protein: CASRADYNEQFF
CDR3 DNA: TGTGCCAGTAGGGCAGATTACAATGAGCAGTTCTTC

J gene: TRBJ2-1
D gene: TRBD1
clone size: few
V gene: TRBV28
CDR3 protein: CASSWTGTSDEQFF
CDR3 DNA: TGTGCCAGCAGTTGGACAGGTACCTCCGATGAGCAGTTCTTC

J gene: TRBJ2-7
D gene: TRBD2
clone size: -
V gene: TRBV5-1
CDR3 protein: CASSSSSGRSSYEQYF
CDR3 DNA: TGCGCCAGCAGCTCTTCTAGCGGGAGAAGCTCCTACGAGCAGTACTTC

J gene: TRBJ1-5
D gene: -
clone size: once
V gene: TRBV28
CDR3 protein: CATQRGIQPQHF
CDR3 DNA: TGTGCCACCCAACGGGGAATTCAGCCCCAGCATTTT

J gene: TRBJ2-7
D gene: -
clone size: -
V gene: TRBV11-2
CDR3 protein: CASTLLPLEQYF
CDR3 DNA: TGTGCCAGCACCCTATTGCCGTTGGAGCAGTACTTC

J gene: TRBJ2-7
D gene: TRBD1
clone size: -
V gene: TRBV7-9
CDR3 protein: CASSSTGTDAHEQYF
CDR3 DNA: TGTGCCAGCAGCTCCACCGGGACAGATGCCCACGAGCAGTACTTC

J gene: TRBJ2-7
D gene: TRBD1
clone size: few
V gene: TRBV7-9
CDR3 protein: CASSFSGTGGAEQYF
CDR3 DNA: TGTGCCAGCAGCTTCTCCGGGACAGGGGGCGCCGAGCAGTACTTC

J gene: TRBJ2-2
D gene: -
clone size: -
V gene: TRBV7-2
CDR3 protein: CASTLQVTGELFF
CDR3 DNA: TGTGCCAGCACCCTACAGGTCACCGGGGAGCTGTTTTTT

J gene: TRBJ1-2
D gene: TRBD1
clone size: few
V gene: TRBV28
CDR3 protein: CASSLGTGIIKGYTF
CDR3 DNA: TGTGCCAGCAGTTTAGGGACAGGGATTATCAAGGGCTACACCTTC

J gene: TRBJ2-4
D gene: -
clone size: -
V gene: TRBV20-1
CDR3 protein: CSARQGDIQYF
CDR3 DNA: TGCAGTGCTAGACAGGGTGACATTCAGTACTTC

J gene: TRBJ2-1
D gene: -
clone size: -
V gene: TRBV12-3/TRBV12-4
CDR3 protein: CASSSLGNEQFF
CDR3 DNA: TGTGCCAGCAGCTCCCTTGGCAATGAGCAGTTCTTC

J gene: TRBJ2-7
D gene: -
clone size: few
V gene: TRBV19
CDR3 protein: CASSIGNYEQYF
CDR3 DNA: TGTGCCAGTAGTATAGGGAACTACGAGCAGTACTTC

J gene: TRBJ2-5
D gene: -
clone size: -
V gene: TRBV7-9
CDR3 protein: CASSKSLAIPGETQYF
CDR3 DNA: TGTGCCAGCAGCAAGAGTCTGGCGATCCCTGGTGAGACCCAGTACTTC

J gene: TRBJ2-7
D gene: -
clone size: -
V gene: TRBV27
CDR3 protein: CASSDRAPNPYEQYF
CDR3 DNA: TGTGCCAGCAGCGACCGGGCCCCGAACCCCTACGAGCAGTACTTC

J gene: TRBJ2-2
D gene: -
clone size: few
V gene: TRBV29-1
CDR3 protein: CSVEVFWGKGELFF
CDR3 DNA: TGCAGCGTTGAAGTTTTTTGGGGGAAAGGGGAGCTGTTCTTT

J gene: TRBJ2-1
D gene: TRBD1
clone size: few
V gene: TRBV29-1
CDR3 protein: CSVPGTGYNEQFF
CDR3 DNA: TGCAGCGTTCCCGGGACAGGGTATAATGAGCAGTTCTTC

J gene: TRBJ2-4
D gene: TRBD2
clone size: few
V gene: TRBV11-2
CDR3 protein: CASSSRGGSGRDWNIQYF
CDR3 DNA: TGTGCCAGCAGCTCTCGAGGGGGTAGCGGGAGGGATTGGAACATTCAGTACTTC

J gene: TRBJ2-3
D gene: -
clone size: few
V gene: TRBV6-6
CDR3 protein: CASGLTGSDTQYF
CDR3 DNA: TGTGCCAGCGGGTTAACAGGTTCAGATACGCAGTATTTT

J gene: TRBJ2-2
D gene: -
clone size: -
V gene: TRBV29-1
CDR3 protein: CSAESTGELFF
CDR3 DNA: TGCAGCGCCGAGAGCACCGGGGAGCTGTTTTTT

J gene: TRBJ2-3
D gene: -
clone size: once
V gene: TRBV3-1
CDR3 protein: CASSPPWTVDTQYF
CDR3 DNA: TGTGCCAGCAGCCCGCCCTGGACAGTAGATACGCAGTATTTT

J gene: TRBJ2-5
D gene: -
clone size: few
V gene: TRBV6-1
CDR3 protein: CASSGAGPGTPEETQYF
CDR3 DNA: TGTGCCAGCTCGGGCGCGGGTCCCGGGACTCCAGAAGAGACCCAGTACTTC

J gene: TRBJ2-7
D gene: -
clone size: -
V gene: TRBV11-2
CDR3 protein: CASSLELDSIQYF
CDR3 DNA: TGTGCCAGCAGCTTAGAGCTGGACTCCATACAGTACTTC

J gene: TRBJ2-7
D gene: TRBD1
clone size: -
V gene: TRBV11-2
CDR3 protein: CASSLVGAGTVYEQYF
CDR3 DNA: TGTGCCAGCAGCTTAGTGGGAGCCGGGACAGTCTACGAGCAGTACTTC

J gene: TRBJ2-7
D gene: TRBD2
clone size: -
V gene: TRBV28
CDR3 protein: CASGLAGYYEQYF
CDR3 DNA: TGTGCCAGCGGCCTAGCGGGATACTACGAGCAGTACTTC

J gene: TRBJ2-1
D gene: -
clone size: few
V gene: TRBV3-1
CDR3 protein: CASSQGTVAYNEQFF
CDR3 DNA: TGTGCCAGCAGCCAAGGGACAGTAGCTTACAATGAGCAGTTCTTC

J gene: TRBJ1-1
D gene: -
clone size: few
V gene: TRBV29-1
CDR3 protein: CSVEESDTEAFF
CDR3 DNA: TGCAGCGTTGAAGAAAGCGACACTGAAGCTTTCTTT

J gene: TRBJ2-3
D gene: -
clone size: few
V gene: TRBV7-3
CDR3 protein: CASSLLGSLARSDTQYF
CDR3 DNA: TGTGCCAGCAGCTTACTAGGGTCCTTAGCACGGTCAGATACGCAGTATTTT

J gene: TRBJ2-3
D gene: TRBD2
clone size: -
V gene: TRBV7-6
CDR3 protein: CASSLKRRALAGGGDTQYF
CDR3 DNA: TGTGCCAGCAGCTTAAAAAGAAGGGCACTAGCGGGAGGAGGAGATACGCAGTATTTT

J gene: TRBJ2-1
D gene: -
clone size: -
V gene: TRBV29-1
CDR3 protein: CSVERDTYNEQFF
CDR3 DNA: TGCAGCGTTGAACGGGACACCTACAATGAGCAGTTCTTC

J gene: TRBJ2-5
D gene: TRBD2
clone size: -
V gene: TRBV9
CDR3 protein: CASSLSGNYQETQYF
CDR3 DNA: TGTGCCAGCAGCTTAAGCGGGAATTACCAAGAGACCCAGTATTTC

J gene: TRBJ2-7
D gene: -
clone size: -
V gene: TRBV27
CDR3 protein: CASSQITGNRAYYEQYF
CDR3 DNA: TGTGCCAGCAGTCAGATAACCGGGAACAGGGCGTATTACGAGCAGTACTTC

J gene: TRBJ2-5
D gene: TRBD1
clone size: -
V gene: TRBV29-1
CDR3 protein: CSVELTGDQETQYF
CDR3 DNA: TGCAGCGTTGAATTAACAGGGGACCAAGAGACCCAGTACTTC

J gene: TRBJ1-6
D gene: -
clone size: -
V gene: TRBV4-1
CDR3 protein: CASSQERSIGSPLHF
CDR3 DNA: TGCGCCAGCAGCCAAGAACGAAGCATCGGCTCACCCCTCCACTTT

J gene: TRBJ2-3
D gene: TRBD2
clone size: -
V gene: TRBV6-1
CDR3 protein: CASRGGPGADTQYF
CDR3 DNA: TGTGCCAGCAGGGGAGGGCCGGGGGCAGATACGCAGTATTTT

J gene: TRBJ2-5
D gene: -
clone size: -
V gene: TRBV4-1
CDR3 protein: CASSRAPDKETQYF
CDR3 DNA: TGCGCCAGCAGCCGGGCCCCGGACAAAGAGACCCAGTACTTC

J gene: TRBJ2-1
D gene: TRBD2
clone size: few
V gene: TRBV3-1
CDR3 protein: CASSPLAGVDEQFF
CDR3 DNA: TGTGCCAGCAGCCCCCTAGCGGGAGTGGATGAGCAGTTCTTC

J gene: TRBJ2-5
D gene: TRBD2
clone size: -
V gene: TRBV3-1
CDR3 protein: CASSQDPSGGAVETQYF
CDR3 DNA: TGTGCCAGCAGCCAAGATCCGAGCGGGGGGGCTGTAGAGACCCAGTACTTC

J gene: TRBJ2-7
D gene: -
clone size: few
V gene: TRBV21-1
CDR3 protein: CASSKDRGREYF
CDR3 DNA: TGTGCCAGCAGCAAAGATAGGGGGCGGGAGTACTTC

J gene: TRBJ2-1
D gene: -
clone size: -
V gene: TRBV7-2
CDR3 protein: CASSLGDSAYNEQFF
CDR3 DNA: TGTGCCAGCAGCCTGGGGGACTCCGCCTACAATGAGCAGTTCTTC

J gene: TRBJ2-5
D gene: -
clone size: many
V gene: TRBV10-1
CDR3 protein: CASSESGLDETQYF
CDR3 DNA: TGCGCCAGCAGTGAGTCGGGCTTGGACGAGACCCAGTACTTC

J gene: TRBJ2-1
D gene: -
clone size: few
V gene: TRBV11-2
CDR3 protein: CASSRTPVHGPDQNEQFF
CDR3 DNA: TGTGCCAGCAGCCGTACCCCGGTGCACGGGCCAGACCAAAATGAGCAGTTCTTC

J gene: TRBJ2-1
D gene: -
clone size: -
V gene: TRBV10-3
CDR3 protein: CAISVGDGNEQFF
CDR3 DNA: TGTGCCATCAGTGTAGGGGACGGCAATGAGCAGTTCTTC

J gene: TRBJ2-4
D gene: -
clone size: few
V gene: TRBV28
CDR3 protein: CASSFTSYTIQYF
CDR3 DNA: TGTGCCAGCAGCTTTACTAGTTACACCATTCAGTACTTC

J gene: TRBJ2-2
D gene: -
clone size: -
V gene: TRBV7-2
CDR3 protein: CASSLGRKAGELFF
CDR3 DNA: TGTGCCAGCAGCTTAGGTCGGAAGGCCGGGGAGCTGTTTTTT

J gene: TRBJ1-1
D gene: TRBD1
clone size: -
V gene: TRBV10-3
CDR3 protein: CAISESAGGMNTEAFF
CDR3 DNA: TGTGCCATCAGTGAGTCGGCAGGGGGGATGAACACTGAAGCTTTCTTT

J gene: TRBJ2-3
D gene: TRBD2
clone size: -
V gene: TRBV20-1
CDR3 protein: CSAAREGLRSIQF
CDR3 DNA: TGCAGTGCTGCGCGGGAGGGCCTACGTTCTATCCAGTTT

J gene: TRBJ1-4
D gene: TRBD1
clone size: once
V gene: TRBV12-3/TRBV12-4
CDR3 protein: CASFKGTGREEKLFF
CDR3 DNA: TGTGCCAGCTTCAAAGGGACAGGGAGAGAGGAAAAACTGTTTTTT

J gene: TRBJ2-7
D gene: -
clone size: -
V gene: TRBV15
CDR3 protein: CATSREDYEQYF
CDR3 DNA: TGTGCCACCAGCAGGGAGGACTACGAGCAGTACTTC

J gene: TRBJ2-1
D gene: -
clone size: few
V gene: TRBV29-1
CDR3 protein: CSGSTISNEQFF
CDR3 DNA: TGCAGCGGCTCAACTATATCCAATGAGCAGTTCTTC

J gene: TRBJ2-7
D gene: -
clone size: -
V gene: TRBV4-3
CDR3 protein: CASSQDRSEGSSYEQYF
CDR3 DNA: TGCGCCAGCAGCCAAGATCGATCGGAGGGAAGCTCCTACGAGCAGTACTTC

J gene: TRBJ1-4
D gene: TRBD1
clone size: few
V gene: TRBV14
CDR3 protein: CASSQQGGMANEKLFF
CDR3 DNA: TGTGCCAGCAGCCAACAAGGGGGCATGGCTAATGAAAAACTGTTTTTT

J gene: TRBJ1-1
D gene: TRBD1
clone size: -
V gene: TRBV29-1
CDR3 protein: CSGGRQGVGTEAFF
CDR3 DNA: TGCAGCGGGGGACGACAGGGAGTGGGGACTGAAGCTTTCTTT

J gene: TRBJ2-7
D gene: -
clone size: -
V gene: TRBV6-2/TRBV6-3
CDR3 protein: CASSLTGRLLYEQYF
CDR3 DNA: TGTGCCAGCAGTTTAACTGGGCGGCTGTTGTACGAGCAGTACTTC

J gene: TRBJ2-3
D gene: TRBD2
clone size: few
V gene: TRBV6-5
CDR3 protein: CASSHFAGEPDTQYF
CDR3 DNA: TGTGCCAGCAGTCATTTTGCGGGAGAGCCGGATACGCAGTATTTT

J gene: TRBJ2-3
D gene: -
clone size: few
V gene: TRBV28
CDR3 protein: CASSAFGGSPTSTDTQYF
CDR3 DNA: TGTGCCAGCAGTGCGTTTGGGGGATCGCCAACTTCCACAGATACGCAGTATTTT

J gene: TRBJ2-1
D gene: TRBD2
clone size: once
V gene: TRBV25-1
CDR3 protein: CASSELLGTSGDNEQFF
CDR3 DNA: TGTGCCAGCAGTGAATTATTGGGGACTAGCGGGGACAATGAGCAGTTCTTC